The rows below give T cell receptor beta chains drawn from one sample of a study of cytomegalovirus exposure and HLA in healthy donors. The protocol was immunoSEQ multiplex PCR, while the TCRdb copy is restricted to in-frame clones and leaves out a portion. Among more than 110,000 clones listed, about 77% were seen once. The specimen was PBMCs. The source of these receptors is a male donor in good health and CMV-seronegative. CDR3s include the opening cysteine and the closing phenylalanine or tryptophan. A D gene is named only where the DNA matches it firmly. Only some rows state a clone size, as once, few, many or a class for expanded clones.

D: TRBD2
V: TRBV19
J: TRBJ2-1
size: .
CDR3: CATESTAGGPYNEQFF
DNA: TGTGCCACCGAATCGACAGCGGGAGGTCCCTACAATGAGCAGTTCTTC

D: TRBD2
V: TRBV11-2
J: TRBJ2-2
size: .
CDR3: CASSTGLAGGELFF
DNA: TGTGCCAGCAGCACGGGACTAGCGGGGGGGGAGCTGTTTTTT

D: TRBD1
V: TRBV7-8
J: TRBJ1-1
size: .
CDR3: CASSTRQGGNTEAFF
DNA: TGTGCCAGCAGCACCCGACAGGGAGGGAACACTGAAGCTTTCTTT

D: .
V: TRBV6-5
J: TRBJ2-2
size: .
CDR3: CASSFDRLNTGELFF
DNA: TGTGCCAGCAGTTTCGACAGGCTCAACACCGGGGAGCTGTTTTTT

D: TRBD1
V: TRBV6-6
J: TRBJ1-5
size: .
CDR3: CASSPQGQGRNQPQHF
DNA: TGTGCCAGCAGTCCCCAGGGACAGGGGAGGAATCAGCCCCAGCATTTT

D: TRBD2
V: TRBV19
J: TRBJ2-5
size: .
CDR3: CASSMSRRLAGGETQYF
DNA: TGTGCCAGTAGTATGAGCCGTAGACTAGCGGGAGGAGAGACCCAGTACTTC

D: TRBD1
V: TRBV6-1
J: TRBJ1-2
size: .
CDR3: CASSDPGQGGLPNYGYTF
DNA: TGTGCCAGCAGTGACCCCGGACAGGGGGGCCTACCTAACTATGGCTACACCTTC

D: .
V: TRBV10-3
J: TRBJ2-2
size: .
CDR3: CAISEQGSGELFF
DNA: TGTGCCATCAGTGAACAGGGTTCCGGGGAGCTGTTTTTT

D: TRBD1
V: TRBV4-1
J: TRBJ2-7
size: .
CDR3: CASSQLGLTGGTSRGSSYEQYF
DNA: TGCGCCAGCAGCCAATTAGGACTGACAGGGGGGACCTCTCGGGGAAGCTCCTACGAGCAGTACTTC

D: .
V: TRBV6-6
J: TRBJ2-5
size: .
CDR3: CASNRQEQETQYF
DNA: TGTGCCAGCAACCGACAGGAACAAGAGACCCAGTACTTC

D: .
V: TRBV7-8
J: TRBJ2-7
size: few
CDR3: CASSLVRGSYEQYF
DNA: TGTGCCAGCAGCTTAGTTAGGGGTTCCTACGAGCAGTACTTC

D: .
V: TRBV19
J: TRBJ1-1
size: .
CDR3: CASSISRINEAFF
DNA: TGTGCCAGTAGTATATCCAGGATTAATGAAGCTTTCTTT

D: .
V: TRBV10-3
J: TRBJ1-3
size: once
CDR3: CAIRYTGMSGNTIYF
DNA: TGTGCCATCAGGTATACAGGGATGTCTGGAAACACCATATATTTT